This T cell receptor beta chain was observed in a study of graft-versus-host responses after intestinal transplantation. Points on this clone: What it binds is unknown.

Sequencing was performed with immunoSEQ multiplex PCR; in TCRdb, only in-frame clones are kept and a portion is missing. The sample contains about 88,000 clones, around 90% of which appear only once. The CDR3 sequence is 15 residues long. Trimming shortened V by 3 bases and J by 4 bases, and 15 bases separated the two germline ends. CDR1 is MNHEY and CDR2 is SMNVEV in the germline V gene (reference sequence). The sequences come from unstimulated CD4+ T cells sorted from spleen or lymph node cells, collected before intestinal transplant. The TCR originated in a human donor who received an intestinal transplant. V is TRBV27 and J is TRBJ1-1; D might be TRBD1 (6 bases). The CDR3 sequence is CASSFRGRGSTEAFF. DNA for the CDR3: TGTGCCAGCAGTTTTCGCGGCAGGGGTAGCACTGAAGCTTTCTTT.